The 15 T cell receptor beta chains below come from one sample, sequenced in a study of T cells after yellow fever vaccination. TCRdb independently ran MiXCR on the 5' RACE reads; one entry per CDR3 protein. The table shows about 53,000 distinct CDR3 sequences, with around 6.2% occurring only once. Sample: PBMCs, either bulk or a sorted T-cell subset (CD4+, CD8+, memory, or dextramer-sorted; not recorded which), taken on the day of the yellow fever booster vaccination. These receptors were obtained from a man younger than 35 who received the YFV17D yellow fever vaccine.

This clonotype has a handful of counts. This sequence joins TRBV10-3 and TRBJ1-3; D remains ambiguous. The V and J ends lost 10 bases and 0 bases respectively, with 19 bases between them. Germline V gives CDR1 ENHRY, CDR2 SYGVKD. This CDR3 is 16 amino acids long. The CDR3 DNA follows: TGTGCCACTGAAAGGTGGCAGGAAGCCTCTGGAAACACCATATATTTT. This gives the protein CATERWQEASGNTIYF.

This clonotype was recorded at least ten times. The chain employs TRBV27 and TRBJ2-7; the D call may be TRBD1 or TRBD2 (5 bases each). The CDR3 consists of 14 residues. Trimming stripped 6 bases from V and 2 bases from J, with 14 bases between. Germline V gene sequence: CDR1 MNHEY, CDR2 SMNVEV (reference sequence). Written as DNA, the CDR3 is TGTGCCAGCAGCACCGGGACGCCAGCCTACGAGCAGTACTTC. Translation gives CASSTGTPAYEQYF.

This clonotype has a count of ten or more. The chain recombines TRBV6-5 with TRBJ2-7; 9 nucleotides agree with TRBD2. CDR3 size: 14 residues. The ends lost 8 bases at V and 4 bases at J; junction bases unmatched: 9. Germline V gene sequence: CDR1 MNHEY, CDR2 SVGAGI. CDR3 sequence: CASGGGGGEYEQYF. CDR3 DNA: TGTGCCAGCGGAGGGGGCGGGGGGGAGTACGAGCAGTACTTC.

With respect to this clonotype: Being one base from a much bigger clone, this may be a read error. In nucleotides, the CDR3 is TGCGCCAGCAGCCGGCCGCGGGGGGGCATCGACGAGCAGTACTTC. Translating it yields CASSRPRGGIDEQYF. The genes are TRBV5-1 and TRBJ2-7, with 9 bases lining up with TRBD2. The V gene end was trimmed by 4 bases and the J gene end by 5 bases; junction bases not matched to a gene: 10. The length of the CDR3 is 15 residues. Germline lookup yields CDR1 SGHRS and CDR2 YFSETQ.

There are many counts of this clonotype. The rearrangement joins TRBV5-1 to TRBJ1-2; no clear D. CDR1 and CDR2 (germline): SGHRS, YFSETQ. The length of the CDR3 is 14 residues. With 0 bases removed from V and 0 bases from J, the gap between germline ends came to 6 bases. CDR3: CASSLEDANYGYTF. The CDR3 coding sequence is TGCGCCAGCAGCTTGGAAGACGCTAACTATGGCTACACCTTC.

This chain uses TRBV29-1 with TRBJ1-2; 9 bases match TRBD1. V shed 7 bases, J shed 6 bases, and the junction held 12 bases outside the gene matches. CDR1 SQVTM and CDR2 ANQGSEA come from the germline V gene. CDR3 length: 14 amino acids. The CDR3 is CSALVDRGIHGYTF. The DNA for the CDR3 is TGCAGCGCCCTGGTAGACAGGGGGATACATGGCTACACCTTC. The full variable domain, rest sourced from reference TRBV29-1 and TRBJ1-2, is SAVISQKPSRDICQRGTSLTIQCQVDSQVTMMFWYRQQPGQSLTLIATANQGSEATYESGFVIDKFPISRPNLTFSTLTVSNMSPEDSSIYLCSALVDRGIHGYTFGSGTRLTVV.

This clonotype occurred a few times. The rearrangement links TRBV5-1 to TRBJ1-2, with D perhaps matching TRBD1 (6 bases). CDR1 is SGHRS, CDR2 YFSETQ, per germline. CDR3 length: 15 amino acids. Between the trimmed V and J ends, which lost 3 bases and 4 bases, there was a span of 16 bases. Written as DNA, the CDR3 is TGCGCCAGCAGCTCCCCCGGACAGCCCACCTATGGCTACACCTTC. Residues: CASSSPGQPTYGYTF.

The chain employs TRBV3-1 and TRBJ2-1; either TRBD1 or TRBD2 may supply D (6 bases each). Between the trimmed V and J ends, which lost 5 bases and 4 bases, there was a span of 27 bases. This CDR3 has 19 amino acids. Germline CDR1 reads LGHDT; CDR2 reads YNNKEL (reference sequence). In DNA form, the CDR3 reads TGTGCCAGCAGCTCAATAGGGGGAGGTTCCGGACAGATTTACAATGAGCAGTTCTTC. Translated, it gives CASSSIGGGSGQIYNEQFF.

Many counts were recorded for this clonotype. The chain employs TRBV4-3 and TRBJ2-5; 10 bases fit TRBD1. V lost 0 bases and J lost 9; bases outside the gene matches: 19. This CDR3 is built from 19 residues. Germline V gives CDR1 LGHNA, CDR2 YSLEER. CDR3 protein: CASSQDQTAFGQGGMSQYF. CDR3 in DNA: TGCGCCAGCAGCCAAGACCAGACCGCTTTTGGACAGGGGGGGATGTCCCAGTACTTC.

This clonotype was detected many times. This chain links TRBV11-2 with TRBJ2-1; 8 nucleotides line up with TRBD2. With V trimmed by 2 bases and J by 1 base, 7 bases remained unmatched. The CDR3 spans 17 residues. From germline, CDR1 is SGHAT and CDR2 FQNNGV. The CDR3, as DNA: TGTGCCAGCAGCTTATTAACGGGGGGGCAGTCCTACAATGAGCAGTTCTTC. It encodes CASSLLTGGQSYNEQFF.

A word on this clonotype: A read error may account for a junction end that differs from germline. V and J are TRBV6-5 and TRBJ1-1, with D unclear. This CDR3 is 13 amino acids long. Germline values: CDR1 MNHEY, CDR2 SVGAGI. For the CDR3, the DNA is TGTGCCTGCAGTTCTTCAGATAACACTGAAGCTTTCTTT. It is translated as CACSSSDNTEAFF.

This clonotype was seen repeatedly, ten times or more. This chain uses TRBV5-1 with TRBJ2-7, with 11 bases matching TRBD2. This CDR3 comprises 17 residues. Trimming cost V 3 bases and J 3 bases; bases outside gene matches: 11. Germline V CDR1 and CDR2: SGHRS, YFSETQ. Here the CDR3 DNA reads TGCGCCAGCAGCTACCCCTCTAGCGGGGGGCCAATCTACGAGCAGTACTTC. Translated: CASSYPSSGGPIYEQYF.

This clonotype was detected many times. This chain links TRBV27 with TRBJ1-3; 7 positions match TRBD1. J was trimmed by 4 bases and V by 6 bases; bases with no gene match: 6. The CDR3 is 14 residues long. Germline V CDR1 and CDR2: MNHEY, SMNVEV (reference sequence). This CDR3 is CASRSTGTGNTIYF. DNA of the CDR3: TGTGCCAGCAGGTCGACAGGGACGGGAAACACCATATATTTT.

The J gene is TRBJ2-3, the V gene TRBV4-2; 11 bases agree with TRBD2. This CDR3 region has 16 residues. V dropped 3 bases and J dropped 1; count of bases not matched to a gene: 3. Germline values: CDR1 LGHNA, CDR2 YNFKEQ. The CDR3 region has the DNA TGTGCCAGCAGCCAGGTAGCGGGGGGGGGCACAGATACGCAGTATTTT. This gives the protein CASSQVAGGGTDTQYF.

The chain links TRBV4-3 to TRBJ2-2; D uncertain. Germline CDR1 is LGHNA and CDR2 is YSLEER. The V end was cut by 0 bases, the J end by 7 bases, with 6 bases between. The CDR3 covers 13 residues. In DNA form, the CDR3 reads TGCGCCAGCAGCCAAGATCTAGGCGGGGAGCTGTTTTTT. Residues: CASSQDLGGELFF.